The clone carrying this T cell receptor beta chain has just a few counts. TCRdb fed the RT-PCR reads into MiXCR, producing one record per CDR3 protein. The sample has 650,000 to 800,000 distinct CDR3 sequences; about 14% are singletons. This sample was taken from a study of response to subunit inactivated influenza vaccine. The CDR3 is 14 amino acids. Between the trimmed V and J ends, which lost 8 bases and 0 bases, there was a span of 8 bases. The germline V gene has CDR1 SGHTA and CDR2 FQGNSA. This TCR was recovered from a man over 45 who received an inactivated influenza vaccine. This specimen was PBMCs from blood, taken 14 to 15 days before vaccination. The chain has TRBV7-2 and TRBJ1-6; D ambiguous. The CDR3 DNA sequence: TGTGCCAGCGGGAGGAGCTCCTATAATTCACCCCTCCACTTT. Amino acids: CASGRSSYNSPLHF.